A single sample is the source of the 27 T cell receptor beta chains below, sequenced in a study of OX40 agonist ivuxolimab in advanced cancers. Clones were sequenced by immunoSEQ multiplex PCR, and TCRdb holds only the in-frame ones, with some missing. The table records about 55,000 clones, more than 75% of them present only once. Specimen: CD4+ or CD8+ T cells sorted from blood, collected in a trial of the OX40 agonist ivuxolimab. These receptors all stem from an adult with an advanced solid tumor such as melanoma, head and neck, liver or kidney cancer.

V and J are TRBV5-1 and TRBJ2-2; D call uncertain. In germline, CDR1 is SGHRS, CDR2 YFSETQ. CDR3 length: 14 residues. V gave up 0 bases and J gave up 6 bases, with 9 bases separating them. CDR3 nucleotide sequence: TGCGCCAGCAGCTTGGGACCCGAGTCCGGGGAGCTGTTTTTT. Translating gives CASSLGPESGELFF.

V usage is TRBV6-1 and J usage is TRBJ1-1, with 9 bases identical to TRBD1. Germline CDR1 reads MNHNS; CDR2 reads SASEGT. The J segment lost 2 bases and the V segment lost 8 bases, leaving 3 bases of the junction unmatched. CDR3 size: 13 residues. This CDR3 reads CASRTGENTEAFF. Written as DNA, the CDR3 is TGTGCCAGCCGGACAGGGGAAAACACTGAAGCTTTCTTT.

The genes are TRBV5-8 and TRBJ2-7, with TRBD1 matching over 7 bases. CDR1 and CDR2 (germline): SGHTS, YDEGEE. Trimming at V came to 1 base and at J to 5 bases, leaving 6 bases not matched to a gene. The CDR3 length is 14 residues. The CDR3: CASSLRNRGNEQYF. The CDR3, as DNA: TGTGCCAGCAGCTTGCGGAACAGGGGCAACGAGCAGTACTTC.

This clone was picked up one time. The chain joins TRBV18 to TRBJ2-2; maybe TRBD1 (5 bases). V was cut by 4 bases and J by 1 base, with 7 bases left in between. There are 14 residues in the CDR3. Germline V gene sequence: CDR1 KGHSH, CDR2 LQKENI. As DNA, the CDR3 is TGTGCCAGCTCACTAGACAGGAACACCGGGGAGCTGTTTTTT. Protein product: CASSLDRNTGELFF.

The chain is built from TRBV6-1 and TRBJ2-5; perhaps TRBD1 as D (5 bases). The V and J ends lost 5 bases and 5 bases respectively, with 12 bases between them. The CDR3 is made up of 13 amino acids. The germline gives CDR1 MNHNS, CDR2 SASEGT. The CDR3 nucleotides are TGTGCCAGCAGTAGACAGCCCCGGGAGACCCAGTACTTC. It encodes CASSRQPRETQYF.

The chain carries TRBV6-1 and TRBJ1-4, with a possible D match to TRBD1 (5 bases). Germline CDR1 MNHNS, CDR2 SASEGT. There are 14 residues in the CDR3. V gave up 4 bases and J gave up 5 bases, with 11 bases separating them. The CDR3 loop is CASSGGVGNEKLFF. CDR3 in DNA: TGTGCCAGCAGTGGAGGGGTGGGAAATGAAAAACTGTTTTTT.

V gene TRBV28 combines with J gene TRBJ1-4; D gene uncertain. This CDR3 comprises 12 residues. Deletions cut 3 bases from V and 13 bases from J, with 12 bases between. Germline CDR1 is MDHEN and CDR2 is SYDVKM. CDR3 residues: CASSLLGSLLFF. CDR3 nucleotides: TGTGCCAGCAGTTTGCTGGGGTCTTTACTGTTTTTT. The entire variable domain, with the rest obtained from reference TRBV28 and TRBJ1-4, is as follows: DVKVTQSSRYLVKRTGEKVFLECVQDMDHENMFWYRQDPGLGLRLIYFSYDVKMKEKGDIPEGYSVSREKKERFSLILESASTNQTSMYLCASSLLGSLLFFGSGTQLSVL.

This clone was detected only once. This chain joins TRBV19 and TRBJ1-2; the D gene is possibly TRBD1 (6 bases). V shed 3 bases and J shed 8 bases, with 16 bases lying between them. From germline, CDR1 is LNHDA and CDR2 SQIVND (reference sequence). The CDR3 is made up of 14 amino acids. The CDR3 loop reads CASSMTQGSRGYTF. CDR3 sequence (DNA): TGTGCCAGTAGTATGACACAGGGCTCGAGAGGCTACACCTTC.

V and J are TRBV7-6 and TRBJ1-2, with D perhaps TRBD1 (6 bases). CDR1 SGHVS and CDR2 FNYEAQ come from the germline V gene. Trimming took 1 base from V and 6 from J, leaving 12 bases between them. The CDR3 is 14 amino acids. CDR3 DNA sequence: TGTGCCAGCAGCTTAGGGCAGGGGAAGAATGGCTACACCTTC. Its protein is CASSLGQGKNGYTF.

The genes are TRBV7-3 and TRBJ2-1; D might be TRBD1 (6 bases). V lost 1 base to trimming and J lost 6 bases, with 10 bases between them. The CDR3 has 14 residues. CDR1 and CDR2 from the germline V gene are SGHTA and FQGTGA. The CDR3 spells CASSLNRAANEQFF. The CDR3 bases are TGTGCCAGCAGCTTAAACAGGGCGGCCAATGAGCAGTTCTTC.

The V call is TRBV27, the J call TRBJ2-7, with 7 bases that match TRBD1. The germline V gene has CDR1 MNHEY and CDR2 SMNVEV (reference sequence). There are 14 residues in the CDR3. V dropped 5 bases and J dropped 5; count of bases not matched to a gene: 9. The CDR3 here is CASSLDRDRNEQYF. In DNA, the CDR3 is TGTGCCAGCAGTCTTGACAGGGATAGGAACGAGCAGTACTTC.

The gene calls are TRBV4-2 and TRBJ2-5; a weak D match, TRBD2 (6 bases). The J call may not be correct, given that the DNA end is closer to TRBJ2-7. Germline loops: CDR1 LGHNA, CDR2 YNFKEQ. This CDR3 contains 15 residues. DNA for the CDR3: TGTGCCAGCAGTATCCAAGGGGAGGCCGAATACGAGCAGTACTTC. As protein: CASSIQGEAEYEQYF.

J is TRBJ1-1 and V is TRBV5-1, with D possibly matching TRBD1 (6 bases). CDR3 length: 11 residues. With 5 bases removed from V and 8 bases from J, the gap between germline ends came to 10 bases. From germline, CDR1 is SGHRS and CDR2 YFSETQ. CDR3 protein: CASSPGQEAFF. The CDR3, as DNA: TGCGCCAGCAGTCCAGGACAGGAAGCTTTCTTT. Full variable domain (rest looked up from reference TRBV5-1 and TRBJ1-1): KAGVTQTPRYLIKTRGQQVTLSCSPISGHRSVSWYQQTPGQGLQFLFEYFSETQRNKGNFPGRFSGRQFSNSRSEMNVSTLELGDSALYLCASSPGQEAFFGQGTRLTVV.

This rearrangement joins TRBV18 to TRBJ2-5; D gene ambiguous. CDR1 is KGHSH, CDR2 LQKENI, per germline. The CDR3 sequence is 15 residues long. Trimming took off 2 bases at V and 0 bases at J, with 10 bases between the two ends. CDR3 DNA sequence: TGTGCCAGCTCACCATTTAAACGCAACCAAGAGACCCAGTACTTC. Its translation: CASSPFKRNQETQYF.

The chain uses TRBV5-4 and TRBJ2-5, with no clear D. There are 14 residues in the CDR3. V was shortened by 1 base and J by 5 bases, with 12 bases between the two germline ends. Germline V gives CDR1 SGHNT, CDR2 YYREEE (reference sequence). CDR3 amino acids: CASSLLGYGETQYF. The DNA of the CDR3 is TGTGCCAGCAGCTTGTTGGGCTATGGGGAGACCCAGTACTTC.

V usage is TRBV5-4 and J usage is TRBJ2-5; D is tentatively TRBD1 or TRBD2 (5 bases each). CDR1 is SGHNT, CDR2 YYREEE, per germline (reference sequence). This CDR3 has 13 residues. V lost 4 bases to trimming and J lost 1 base, with 8 bases between them. The CDR3 DNA reads TGTGCCAGCAGCCGGGACCTCCAAGAGACCCAGTACTTC. Its translation is CASSRDLQETQYF.

The chain has TRBV2 and TRBJ1-1, with a weak D call TRBD1 (6 bases). Trimming took 8 bases from V and 8 from J, leaving 21 bases between them. Germline V gives CDR1 SNHLY, CDR2 FYNNEI. The CDR3 has 14 amino acids. The CDR3 nucleotides are TGTGCCAGCTGGGCGCGGGCAGGGGTAGCGGAAGCTTTCTTT. It specifies CASWARAGVAEAFF. The whole variable domain, filled in from reference TRBV2 and TRBJ1-1, reads EPEVTQTPSHQVTQMGQEVILRCVPISNHLYFYWYRQILGQKVEFLVSFYNNEISEKSEIFDDQFSVERPDGSNFTLKIRSTKLEDSAMYFCASWARAGVAEAFFGQGTRLTVV.

The chain combines TRBV4-1 with TRBJ2-7; 11 nucleotides agree with TRBD2. Germline trimming cut 0 bases from V and 5 bases from J; bases unmatched to any gene: 21. The CDR3 sequence is 21 residues long. Germline V CDR1 and CDR2: MGHRA, YSYEKL. The CDR3 sequence: CASSQDPPGGPTSGIRNEQYF. CDR3 sequence (DNA): TGCGCCAGCAGCCAAGATCCCCCGGGCGGACCGACTAGCGGGATCCGCAACGAGCAGTACTTC.

The V and J genes are TRBV6-5 and TRBJ2-1; the D is unclear. Per the germline V gene, CDR1 is MNHEY and CDR2 is SVGAGI. V gave up 5 bases and J gave up 8 bases, with 13 bases separating them. The CDR3 length is 13 residues. CDR3 sequence reads: CASSTPSLHEQFF. The CDR3 bases are TGTGCCAGCAGTACCCCCAGTCTTCATGAGCAGTTCTTC.

This chain joins TRBV30 and TRBJ1-3, with unresolved D. Germline lookup yields CDR1 GTSNPN and CDR2 SVGIG (reference sequence). CDR3 length: 13 residues. Deletions cut 2 bases from V and 4 bases from J, with 9 bases between. The CDR3 DNA reads TGTGCCTGGAGTAAAAGTGGGGGAAACACCATATATTTT. Translated, it gives CAWSKSGGNTIYF.

The genes are TRBV27 and TRBJ2-4; 16 positions match TRBD2. The J segment lost 0 bases and the V segment lost 5 bases, leaving 4 bases of the junction unmatched. CDR3 length equals 18 residues. From germline, CDR1 is MNHEY and CDR2 SMNVEV (reference sequence). CDR3 DNA sequence: TGTGCCAGCAGTCCCGGGACTAGCGGGAGGGTAGCCAAAAACATTCAGTACTTC. As protein: CASSPGTSGRVAKNIQYF.

In its sample, this clone was seen a few times. This chain joins TRBV7-2 and TRBJ2-1; D is uncertain. The germline V and J ends were trimmed by 0 bases and 5 bases, with 5 bases remaining between them. The CDR3 has 13 amino acids. Germline-derived CDR1 and CDR2 are SGHTA and FQGNSA. The CDR3 nucleotides are TGTGCCAGCAGCTTAGCGACTCACAATGAGCAGTTCTTC. Translated: CASSLATHNEQFF.

This clone was observed a few times. The chain recombines TRBV5-1 with TRBJ1-1; D not certain. V was trimmed by 4 bases and J by 0 bases, leaving 13 bases between them. The CDR3 loop spans 15 amino acids. CDR1 is SGHRS and CDR2 is YFSETQ in the germline V gene. CDR3 sequence: CASSAGNNMNTEAFF. The CDR3 coding sequence is TGCGCCAGCAGCGCGGGGAACAATATGAACACTGAAGCTTTCTTT.

The chain carries TRBV5-6 and TRBJ2-1; D is undetermined. Germline V CDR1 and CDR2: SGHDT, YYEEEE. This CDR3 contains 15 residues. V was pared by 2 bases and J by 7 bases, with 16 bases between. This CDR3 is CASSFGRLILNEQFF. In nucleotides, the CDR3 is TGTGCCAGCAGCTTCGGACGCCTAATATTAAATGAGCAGTTCTTC. Variable domain in full (rest from reference TRBV5-6 and TRBJ2-1): DAGVTQSPTHLIKTRGQQVTLRCSPKSGHDTVSWYQQALGQGPQFIFQYYEEEERQRGNFPDRFSGHQFPNYSSELNVNALLLGDSALYLCASSFGRLILNEQFFGPGTRLTVL.

This clone was seen only once. The rearrangement joins TRBV28 to TRBJ2-7, with D perhaps matching TRBD2 (5 bases). Germline CDR1 and CDR2: MDHEN and SYDVKM. The CDR3 spans 14 residues. Trimming removed 5 bases at V and 6 bases at J, with 17 bases between. The CDR3 region is CASSPPGKPSEQYF. The DNA for the CDR3 is TGTGCCAGCAGTCCCCCGGGAAAACCTTCCGAGCAGTACTTC.

This rearrangement joins TRBV5-1 to TRBJ1-4, with 10 bases that match TRBD1. V was clipped by 4 bases and J by 8 bases; unmatched bases: 5. CDR1 is SGHRS and CDR2 is YFSETQ in the germline V gene. The CDR3 runs to 14 residues. The CDR3 here is CASSTGQGQEKLFF. DNA for the CDR3: TGCGCCAGCAGCACGGGACAGGGGCAGGAAAAACTGTTTTTT.

CDR3 coding DNA: TGTGCCAGCAGCTTAGGACTCGATTCACCCCTCCACTTT. This sequence encodes CASSLGLDSPLHF. The chain carries TRBV7-8 and TRBJ1-6; D is ambiguous. Trimming took off 1 base at V and 8 bases at J, with 6 bases between the two ends. Germline assignment: CDR1 SGHVS and CDR2 FQNEAQ. There are 13 residues in the CDR3.